The 10 T cell receptor beta chains in this list originate from one sample, sequenced in a study of shared clonotypes between healthy human individuals. TCRdb keeps only in-frame clones here, not all; method: immunoSEQ multiplex PCR. The sample has some 2,100,000 clones; approximately 94% are singletons. In the naive CD8 group, cells lacked CD45RO and were positively selected for CCR7, so terminally differentiated effector memory CD45RA+ cells were left out. Source material: naive CD8+ T cells from PBMCs. These receptors originate from a man in his late teens or twenties in good health. Some clones in this sample may be carry-over from other donors' samples.

J is TRBJ2-1 and V is TRBV13; TRBD2 matches at 9 bases. Germline CDR1 is PRHDT and CDR2 is FYEKMQ (reference sequence). The V segment lost 1 base and the J segment 8 bases; nucleotides outside the gene matches: 9. CDR3 size: 16 residues. The CDR3 region has the DNA TGTGCCAGCAGCTTAGTGTCGGCGGGAGGGCGGCATGAGCAGTTCTTC. Its protein product is CASSLVSAGGRHEQFF.

This chain connects TRBV5-1 to TRBJ2-2, with D tentatively TRBD1 or TRBD2 (6 bases each). The germline V gene has CDR1 SGHRS and CDR2 YFSETQ. CDR3 length: 14 residues. With 5 bases removed from V and 3 bases from J, the gap between germline ends came to 11 bases. In DNA form, the CDR3 reads TGCGCCAGCAGGATGGAGGGGGACACCGGGGAGCTGTTTTTT. Encoded protein: CASRMEGDTGELFF.

The J gene is TRBJ2-7, the V gene TRBV5-6; tentative D call: TRBD2 (6 bases). CDR3 length: 17 amino acids. V dropped 1 base and J dropped 0 bases, with 17 bases sitting between them. Germline values: CDR1 SGHDT, CDR2 YYEEEE. CDR3 protein: CASSLSLAGRLSYEQYF. The CDR3 DNA reads as TGTGCCAGCAGCTTGTCTCTTGCGGGACGACTCTCCTACGAGCAGTACTTC.

The chain couples TRBV4-2 to TRBJ2-7; D not resolved. Between the trimmed V and J ends, which lost 0 bases and 2 bases, there was a span of 11 bases. Germline lookup yields CDR1 LGHNA and CDR2 YNFKEQ. The CDR3 is 15 amino acids. DNA for the CDR3: TGTGCCAGCAGCCAAGATGCGCTCAGAGCCTACGAGCAGTACTTC. It specifies CASSQDALRAYEQYF.

The chain uses TRBV10-2 and TRBJ2-3; D unclear. V was shortened by 7 bases and J by 8 bases, with 16 bases between the two germline ends. CDR1 and CDR2 from the germline V gene are WSHSY and SAAADI. This CDR3 has 13 residues. CDR3 in amino acids: CASIVGSYGTQYF. CDR3 bases: TGCGCCAGCATAGTGGGGTCCTACGGTACGCAGTATTTT.

The gene calls are TRBV13 and TRBJ2-4; 9 bases align to TRBD2. The V and J ends lost 8 bases and 3 bases, in that order; junction bases with no gene match: 8. The CDR3 runs to 15 residues. CDR1 and CDR2 from the germline V gene are PRHDT and FYEKMQ (reference sequence). CDR3 region: CASSRAGGDKNIQYF. CDR3 DNA sequence: TGTGCCAGCTCCCGAGCGGGAGGAGACAAAAACATTCAGTACTTC. Full variable domain (outside the CDR3, taken from reference TRBV13 and TRBJ2-4): AAGVIQSPRHLIKEKRETATLKCYPIPRHDTVYWYQQGPGQDPQFLISFYEKMQSDKGSIPDRFSAQQFSDYHSELNMSSLELGDSALYFCASSRAGGDKNIQYFGAGTRLSVL.

V is TRBV27 and J is TRBJ2-7, with 9 bases lining up with TRBD1. The germline V gene encodes CDR1 MNHEY and CDR2 SMNVEV (reference sequence). J gave up 3 bases and V 5 bases, and 8 bases lay outside the gene matches. This CDR3 contains 15 residues. The CDR3, as DNA: TGTGCCAGCAGTCCGGGGACAGGGATGCTCTACGAGCAGTACTTC. Its translation is CASSPGTGMLYEQYF.

The V gene is TRBV4-3, the J gene TRBJ2-7, with a possible D match to TRBD2 (6 bases). There are 15 residues in the CDR3. The V gene's germline CDR1 is LGHNA and CDR2 YSLEER. The V end was cut by 0 bases, the J end by 4 bases, with 13 bases between. Here the CDR3 DNA reads TGCGCCAGCAGCCAAGATTCGTCTAGCGCGTACGAGCAGTACTTC. Translating gives CASSQDSSSAYEQYF.

J is TRBJ2-7 and V is TRBV27; 7 bases agree with TRBD1. The CDR3 loop spans 16 amino acids. The germline V gene encodes CDR1 MNHEY and CDR2 SMNVEV (reference sequence). J was trimmed by 0 bases and V by 5 bases; bases with no gene match: 10. The CDR3 region has the DNA TGTGCCAGCAGTCCTATCGACAGGGCTAGCTCCTACGAGCAGTACTTC. Encoded protein: CASSPIDRASSYEQYF.

The gene calls are TRBV6-1 and TRBJ1-1, with D hard to call. CDR3 length: 10 residues. The V gene's germline CDR1 is MNHNS and CDR2 SASEGT. Deletions cut 6 bases from V and 7 bases from J, with 6 bases between. CDR3 sequence reads: CASSSHEAFF. The CDR3 region has the DNA TGTGCCAGCAGCTCACATGAAGCTTTCTTT.